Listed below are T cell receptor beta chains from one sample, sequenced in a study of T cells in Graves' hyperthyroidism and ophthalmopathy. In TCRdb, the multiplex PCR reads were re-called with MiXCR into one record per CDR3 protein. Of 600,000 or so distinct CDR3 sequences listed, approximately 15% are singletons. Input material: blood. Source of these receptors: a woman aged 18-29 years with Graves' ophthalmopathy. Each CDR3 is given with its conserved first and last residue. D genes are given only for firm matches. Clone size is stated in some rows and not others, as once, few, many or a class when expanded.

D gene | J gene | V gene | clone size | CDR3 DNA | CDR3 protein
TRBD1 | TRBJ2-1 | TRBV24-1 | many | TGTGCCACCAGTGATCAACAGGGGGATGAGCAGTTCTTC | CATSDQQGDEQFF
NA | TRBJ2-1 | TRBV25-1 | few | TGTGCCAGCAGTGAAATGAGGGGCCTCTCGGGCAATGAGCAGTTCTTC | CASSEMRGLSGNEQFF
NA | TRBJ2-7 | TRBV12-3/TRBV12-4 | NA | TGTGCCAGCAGCCAAGGCGTTTTAGTTCCCCACTACGAGCAGTACTTC | CASSQGVLVPHYEQYF
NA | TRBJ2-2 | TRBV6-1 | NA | TGTGCCAGCAGTTATGTGGACTACCGAAACCCCTCCACCGGGGAGCTGTTTTTT | CASSYVDYRNPSTGELFF
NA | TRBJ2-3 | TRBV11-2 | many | TGTGCCAGCAGCTTAGGGGCCCTAGTAACGGCAGATACGCAGTATTTT | CASSLGALVTADTQYF
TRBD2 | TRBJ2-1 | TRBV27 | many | TGTGCCAGCAGTCGCCCTCGGTGGGGGACTAGTAGGGCGTATGAGCAGTTCTTC | CASSRPRWGTSRAYEQFF
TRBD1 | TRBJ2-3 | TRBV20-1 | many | TGCAGTTCCCACAGGGGCCTAACCACAGATACGCAGTATTTT | CSSHRGLTTDTQYF
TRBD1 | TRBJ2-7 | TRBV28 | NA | TGTGCCAGCGCCAACCCGGGACAGGGGTACGGGCAGTACTTC | CASANPGQGYGQYF
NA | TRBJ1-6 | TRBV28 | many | TGTGCCAGCAGTTCCCCTCTTAGGGACTTCGAAGGGTCACCCCTCCACTTT | CASSSPLRDFEGSPLHF
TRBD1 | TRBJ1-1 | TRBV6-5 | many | TGTGCCAGCAGTTACTCTGGCCCGGACAGGGGGACTGAAGCTTTCTTT | CASSYSGPDRGTEAFF
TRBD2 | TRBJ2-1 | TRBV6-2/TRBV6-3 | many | TGTGCCAGCAGACTAGCGGGAGGAGGGCACAATGAGCAGTTCTTC | CASRLAGGGHNEQFF
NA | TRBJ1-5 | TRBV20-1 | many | TGCAGTGTCGCTTCACGGCCGCTGGGCAATCAGCCCCAGCATTTT | CSVASRPLGNQPQHF
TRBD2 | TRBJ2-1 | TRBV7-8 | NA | TGTGCCAGCAGCCCAATAGGACTAGCGGGGGGGAATGAGCAGTTCTTC | CASSPIGLAGGNEQFF
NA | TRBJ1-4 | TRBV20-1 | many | TGCAGTGCTAGCTTTCGAGATGAAAAACTGTTTTTT | CSASFRDEKLFF
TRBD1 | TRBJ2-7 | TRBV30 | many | TGTGCCTGGAGTCGGGACAGAAGCTCCTACGAGCAGTACTTC | CAWSRDRSSYEQYF
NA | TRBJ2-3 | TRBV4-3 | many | TGCGCCAGCAGCCAAACCTTGGCAGATACGCAGTATTTT | CASSQTLADTQYF
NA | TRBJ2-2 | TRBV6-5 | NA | TGTGCCAGCAGTTACTCTAAGCCAGCGGTTAGCACCGGGGAGCTGTTTTTT | CASSYSKPAVSTGELFF
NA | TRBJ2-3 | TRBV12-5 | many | TGTGCTAGTGGTTCGGGGCAGGTGCAGTATTTT | CASGSGQVQYF
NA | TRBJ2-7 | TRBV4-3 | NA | TGCGCCAGCAGCCGACAGGCTCCCCCAGCAGCCTACGAGCAGTACTTC | CASSRQAPPAAYEQYF
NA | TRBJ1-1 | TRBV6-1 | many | TGTGCCAGCAGTTTGTTCGGGCGGGACACTGAAGCTTTCTTT | CASSLFGRDTEAFF
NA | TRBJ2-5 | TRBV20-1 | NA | TGCAGTGCTAGAGACCCAAAGCAACAGGGTCCAGTAGAGACCCAGTACTTC | CSARDPKQQGPVETQYF
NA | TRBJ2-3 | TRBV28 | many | TGTGCCAGCAGTTTTACAGGGGGGGAGGATACGCAGTATTTT | CASSFTGGEDTQYF
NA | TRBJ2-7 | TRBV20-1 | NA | TGCAGTGGTATCGGCGACTCGTACGAGCAGTACTTC | CSGIGDSYEQYF
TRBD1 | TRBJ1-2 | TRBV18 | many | TGTGCCAGCTCACGGGACAGTACTGATGGCTACACCTTC | CASSRDSTDGYTF
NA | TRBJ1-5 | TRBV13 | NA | TGTGCCAGCAGCGCAAATGGGGGGCTTGGTCAGCCCCAGCATTTT | CASSANGGLGQPQHF
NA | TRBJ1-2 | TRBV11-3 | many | TGTGCCAGCAGCTTAAGCCCCCCCGGGGAGAACAACTATGGCTACACCTTC | CASSLSPPGENNYGYTF
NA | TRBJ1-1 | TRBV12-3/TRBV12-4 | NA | TGTGCCAGCAGTCATTACGACAGGTGGAGGGTAATGAACACTGAAGCTTTCTTT | CASSHYDRWRVMNTEAFF
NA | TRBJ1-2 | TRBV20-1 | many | TGCAGTGCTAGAGATCACAGACAGACCCCTAACTATGGCTACACCTTC | CSARDHRQTPNYGYTF
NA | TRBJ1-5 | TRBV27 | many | TGTGCCAGCAGTTGGCGTGGGAGGCAGCCCCAGCATTTT | CASSWRGRQPQHF
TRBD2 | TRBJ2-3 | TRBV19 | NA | TGTGCCAGTACTCCTGAGCGGGAGAACACAGATACGCAGTATTTT | CASTPERENTDTQYF
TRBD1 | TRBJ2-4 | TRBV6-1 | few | TGTGCCAGCAGTGCCTACACCCCGGGACAGGGTCTTTTTCAGAGGGCCAAAAACATTCAGTACTTC | CASSAYTPGQGLFQRAKNIQYF
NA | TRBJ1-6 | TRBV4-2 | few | TGTGCCAGCAGCCAAAGGGAGGGGAGCCTCCACTTT | CASSQREGSLHF
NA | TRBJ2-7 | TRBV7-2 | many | TGTGCCAGCAGCTTAGCGGGAGGGGGCTACGAGCAGTACTTC | CASSLAGGGYEQYF
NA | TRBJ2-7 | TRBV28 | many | TGTGCCAGCAAGGGTCGATCCGGGCCGGACTACGAGCAGTACTTC | CASKGRSGPDYEQYF
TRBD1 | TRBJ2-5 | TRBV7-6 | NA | TGTGCCAGCAGCTTAGTGTCAGGGGGTGGGGAGACCCAGTACTTC | CASSLVSGGGETQYF
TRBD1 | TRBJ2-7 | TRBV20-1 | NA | TGCAGTGCTAGACTCGGGACAGGGGGCGGCGAGCAGTACTTC | CSARLGTGGGEQYF
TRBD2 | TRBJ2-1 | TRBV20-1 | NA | TGCAGACCAGCGGGAGGCTTTGAGCAGTTCTTC | CRPAGGFEQFF
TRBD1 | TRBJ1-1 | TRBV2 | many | TGTGCCAGCAGTGGACAGGGTCGGAAAAACACTGAAGCTTTCTTT | CASSGQGRKNTEAFF
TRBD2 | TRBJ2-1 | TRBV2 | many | TGTGCCAGCACGGGACTAGCGGGAACTTTATACAATGAGCAGTTCTTC | CASTGLAGTLYNEQFF
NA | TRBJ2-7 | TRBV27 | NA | TGTGCCAGCAGTCCAGTTGGGGCGAGCAACGAGCAGTACTTC | CASSPVGASNEQYF